Listed here are 19 T cell receptor beta chains from one sample, sequenced in a study of CD8 T cells in ankylosing spondylitis (dated by TCRdb to 2017 to 2019). Libraries were made using 5' RACE. Sequenced using an Illumina HiSeq 2500. The public sequencing data were trimmed at Q25 with fastp and processed into clonotypes with MiXCR by TCRdb, which kept only in-frame beta chains. When rows share a CDR3 protein, they turn into one entry using the most common DNA and genes. The sample table records fewer than 200,000 distinct CDR3 sequences; about 18% of these occur just once. Roughly 4.5% of the sample rests with the top ten. Sequenced: blood, either unsorted or a sorted T cell fraction (not recorded which). All receptors derive from a male donor between 10 and 30 years old with ankylosing spondylitis or in good health (not recorded which). Donor details come from another sample of the same person, matched by shared clones.

This clonotype was recorded at least ten times. The chain is built from TRBV20-1 and TRBJ2-3, with 7 bases that match TRBD2. The germline V gene has CDR1 DFQATT and CDR2 SNEGSKA (reference sequence). V lost 6 bases, J lost 2 bases, and 20 bases stayed unmatched. The CDR3 is made up of 18 amino acids. CDR3: CSAEGRWAGVKDTDTQYF. The CDR3 DNA reads as TGCAGTGCCGAAGGGAGATGGGCGGGAGTTAAAGACACAGATACGCAGTATTTT.

This clonotype has at least ten counts. The chain employs TRBV20-1 and TRBJ2-1, with TRBD2 as a possible D gene (6 bases). Trimming cost V 1 base and J 2 bases, with 12 bases left between them. Germline-derived CDR1 and CDR2 are DFQATT and SNEGSKA (reference sequence). The CDR3 is 15 residues long. The CDR3 reads CSARGGTPPYNEQFF. In DNA form, the CDR3 reads TGCAGTGCTAGAGGGGGGACTCCTCCCTACAATGAGCAGTTCTTC.

This clonotype came up many times. V gene TRBV7-2 combines with J gene TRBJ2-7; possible D gene TRBD2, 5 bases. CDR1 and CDR2 (germline): SGHTA, FQGNSA. The CDR3 has 14 amino acids. V lost 5 bases, J lost 5 bases, and 16 bases lay in between. DNA of the CDR3: TGTGCCAGCAGCCCCGCGGGCGGTGCGCACGAGCAGTACTTC. It is translated as CASSPAGGAHEQYF.

This clonotype came up many times. The chain carries TRBV20-1 and TRBJ1-1; D is ambiguous. Germline V gene sequence: CDR1 DFQATT, CDR2 SNEGSKA (reference sequence). The ends were cut back, 6 bases at V and 4 bases at J, with 18 bases in the middle. There are 14 residues in the CDR3. CDR3 nucleotides: TGCAGTGCCAAAATTCCGTCTCTGGCCACTGAAGCTTTCTTT. Amino acid sequence: CSAKIPSLATEAFF.

Ten or more counts support this clonotype. The chain employs TRBV5-5 and TRBJ2-5, with no clear D. The CDR3 length is 12 residues. V dropped 4 bases and J dropped 5 bases, with 9 bases sitting between them. Germline lookup yields CDR1 SGHKS and CDR2 YYEKEE (reference sequence). As DNA, the CDR3 is TGTGCCAGCAGCCGCCCCCAGGAGACCCAGTACTTC. Protein sequence: CASSRPQETQYF.

This clonotype has at least ten counts. The chain has TRBV5-1 and TRBJ2-5; TRBD2 agrees at 9 bases. The CDR3 loop spans 13 amino acids. The germline gives CDR1 SGHRS, CDR2 YFSETQ. Trimming at V came to 6 bases and at J to 3 bases, leaving 3 bases not matched to a gene. CDR3: CASTIAGEETQYF. In DNA, the CDR3 is TGCGCCAGCACCATAGCGGGAGAAGAGACCCAGTACTTC.

The table lists this clonotype with many counts. This chain joins TRBV7-9 and TRBJ2-2; 9 bases fit TRBD1. This CDR3 is 17 amino acids long. Germline CDR1 reads SEHNR; CDR2 reads FQNEAQ (reference sequence). J lost 2 bases, V lost 5 bases, and 9 bases had no gene match. The DNA of the CDR3 is TGTGCCAGCAGCACCCAACCGGGACAGGGTAACACCGGGGAGCTGTTTTTT. It yields the protein CASSTQPGQGNTGELFF.

A single count supports this clonotype. The rearrangement uses TRBV6-5 and TRBJ1-3, with TRBD1 matching 8 bases. V lost 6 bases to trimming and J lost 0 bases; unmatched junction nucleotides: 10. Germline-derived CDR1 and CDR2 are MNHEY and SVGAGI. CDR3 length: 17 residues. In DNA, the CDR3 is TGTGCCAGCAGACAAACCGGGACAGGAATCTCTGGAAACACCATATATTTT. Protein product: CASRQTGTGISGNTIYF.

The rearrangement links TRBV2 to TRBJ2-3; D is unresolved. V was clipped by 4 bases and J by 0 bases, with 11 bases between them. CDR1 and CDR2 from the germline V gene are SNHLY and FYNNEI. CDR3 length equals 15 residues. The CDR3 nucleotides read TGTGCCAGCAGTGGTCGGACGACTAGCACAGATACGCAGTATTTT. Its translation is CASSGRTTSTDTQYF.

In this sample, this clonotype turned up many times. The chain has TRBV3-1 and TRBJ2-1; D not certain. The germline gives CDR1 LGHDT, CDR2 YNNKEL (reference sequence). CDR3 size: 12 residues. The germline V and J ends were trimmed by 4 bases and 9 bases, with 10 bases remaining between them. CDR3 sequence (DNA): TGTGCCAGCAGCCTCCCCCCGGGTGAGCAGTTCTTC. The encoded protein is CASSLPPGEQFF.

This clonotype was counted ten times or more. The chain uses TRBV27 and TRBJ1-2, with D tentatively TRBD1 (6 bases). V shed 0 bases and J shed 7 bases, with 18 bases lying between them. Germline CDR1 reads MNHEY; CDR2 reads SMNVEV (reference sequence). The CDR3 consists of 16 residues. The CDR3 DNA sequence: TGTGCCAGCAGTTTATCGGAGGCAGGGGACTCTATTGGCTACACCTTC. This codes for CASSLSEAGDSIGYTF.

The chain joins TRBV4-2 to TRBJ1-5, with TRBD1 identical over 8 bases. V lost 1 base to trimming and J lost 4 bases; unmatched junction nucleotides: 6. Germline-derived CDR1 and CDR2 are LGHNA and YNFKEQ. This CDR3 is 16 amino acids long. The CDR3 DNA is TGTGCCAGCAGCCAAGTGGCAGGGGGCGGAAATCAGCCCCAGCATTTT. Its protein is CASSQVAGGGNQPQHF.

In DNA form, the CDR3 reads TGTGCCACCAGTGAGCCAGGGTACAATGAGCAGTTCTTC. Protein sequence: CATSEPGYNEQFF. The rearrangement links TRBV24-1 to TRBJ2-1; a possible D gene is TRBD1 (5 bases). The CDR3 is 13 residues long. Per the germline V gene, CDR1 is KGHDR and CDR2 is SFDVKD. V was clipped by 4 bases and J by 4 bases, with 7 bases between them.

This clonotype was found a few times. The chain combines TRBV7-2 with TRBJ2-5, with D uncertain. V was clipped by 3 bases and J by 2 bases, with 10 bases between them. The germline gives CDR1 SGHTA, CDR2 FQGNSA. The CDR3 is 14 amino acids. The DNA for the CDR3 is TGTGCCAGCAGCTTTCAGCAGGCGCAAGAGACCCAGTACTTC. Translation gives CASSFQQAQETQYF.

This clonotype was seen ten or more times. J is TRBJ1-1 and V is TRBV5-1, with D uncertain. The CDR3 runs 15 residues. V was shortened by 0 bases and J by 2 bases, with 11 bases between the two germline ends. Per germline, CDR1 SGHRS and CDR2 YFSETQ. The CDR3 nucleotides are TGCGCCAGCAGCTTGGGTGCAGAGATTAACACTGAAGCTTTCTTT. This sequence encodes CASSLGAEINTEAFF. The entire variable domain, with the rest obtained from reference TRBV5-1 and TRBJ1-1, is as follows: KAGVTQTPRYLIKTRGQQVTLSCSPISGHRSVSWYQQTPGQGLQFLFEYFSETQRNKGNFPGRFSGRQFSNSRSEMNVSTLELGDSALYLCASSLGAEINTEAFFGQGTRLTVV.

This clonotype was detected many times. The chain uses TRBV6-5 and TRBJ1-6; D ambiguous. In germline, CDR1 is MNHEY, CDR2 SVGAGI. V lost 0 bases and J 7 bases, leaving 10 bases between the germline ends. This CDR3 has 15 amino acids. The CDR3 spells CASSYSRAENSPLHF. The DNA for the CDR3 is TGTGCCAGCAGTTACTCTAGGGCAGAAAATTCACCCCTCCACTTT.

This clonotype showed up many times. The J gene is TRBJ2-3, the V gene TRBV12-3 or TRBV12-4; D may be TRBD1 (8 bases). The CDR3 is 15 amino acids. Trimming removed 5 bases at V and 3 bases at J, with 15 bases between. Here the CDR3 DNA reads TGTGCCAGCAGTGCCCGGGGGGACAGGACAGATACGCAGTATTTT. This translates into CASSARGDRTDTQYF.

This clonotype appeared once. The rearrangement links TRBV12-3 or TRBV12-4 to TRBJ2-2; TRBD1 might be the D (7 bases). The CDR3 has 14 amino acids. V lost 7 bases to trimming and J lost 4 bases, with 13 bases between them. The CDR3 loop is CASTRQGGTGELFF. DNA for the CDR3: TGTGCCAGCACACGTCAGGGGGGCACCGGGGAGCTGTTTTTT.

This clonotype showed up many times. The J gene is TRBJ2-2, the V gene TRBV18; 8 bases match TRBD2. The trim removed 0 bases at V and 4 bases at J, leaving 7 bases unmatched. Germline values: CDR1 KGHSH, CDR2 LQKENI. The CDR3 length is 17 residues. CDR3 sequence reads: CASSPPRGAMGTGELFF. CDR3 in DNA: TGTGCCAGCTCACCACCGCGGGGGGCGATGGGCACCGGGGAGCTGTTTTTT. Full variable domain (missing parts from reference TRBV18 and TRBJ2-2): NAGVMQNPRHLVRRRGQEARLRCSPMKGHSHVYWYRQLPEEGLKFMVYLQKENIIDESGMPKERFSAEFPKEGPSILRIQQVVRGDSAAYFCASSPPRGAMGTGELFFGEGSRLTVL.